A selection of T cell receptor beta chains follows, all from one sample in a study of PD-1 blockade in mismatch repair-deficient tumors. Their cognate antigens are unknown. Here immunoSEQ multiplex PCR was the method, and the copy in TCRdb shows in-frame clones only, minus some. This repertoire shows nearly 9,000 clones, about 90% found once; its top ten account for approximately 12%. Sequences were derived from cells cultured in vitro, sampled from a patient treated with pembrolizumab. The receptors were sampled from an adult with mismatch repair-deficient cancer. The CDR3 runs from the conserved cysteine through the conserved F or W. D genes are given only for firm matches. Clone size is not always given. Where it is, it says once, few, many or a class for expanded clones.

CDR3 DNA	CDR3 protein	D gene	V gene	J gene	clone size
TGTGCCAGCAGCTTAACCGGGACAGGGTACGGGTATGGCTACACCTTC	CASSLTGTGYGYGYTF	TRBD1	TRBV5-6	TRBJ1-2	once
TGTGCCAGTGGCGGACCGGACTTCAGTTACTATGGCTACACCTTC	CASGGPDFSYYGYTF	NA	TRBV5-4	TRBJ1-2	NA
TGCGCCAGCAGCTTGGGCCGGGGTTTATACGAGCAGTACTTC	CASSLGRGLYEQYF	NA	TRBV5-1	TRBJ2-7	NA
TGTGCCAGCAGCTTAGGCGGGACGGACCTTAATCAGCCCCAGCATTTT	CASSLGGTDLNQPQHF	NA	TRBV7-9	TRBJ1-5	once
TGTGCCAGCAGGACAGGGGGGCCTCCCTACGAGCAGTACTTC	CASRTGGPPYEQYF	TRBD1	TRBV2	TRBJ2-7	NA
TGTGCCAGCAGCCGGGACAGGGGACATATGAACACTGAAGCTTTCTTT	CASSRDRGHMNTEAFF	TRBD1	TRBV5-8	TRBJ1-1	NA
TGTGCCAGCAGCCAAGATAAGGTCTTCTCTGGAAACACCATATATTTT	CASSQDKVFSGNTIYF	NA	TRBV4-2	TRBJ1-3	NA
TGTGCCAGCTCACCCGGGACAGCCTCCTACGAGCAGTACTTC	CASSPGTASYEQYF	TRBD1	TRBV18	TRBJ2-7	NA
TGTGCCAGCAGTTTAGGAGGCTTCAATGAGCAGTTCTTC	CASSLGGFNEQFF	NA	TRBV28	TRBJ2-1	few
TGTGCCAGCAGCTCCCCCGGGGAGGATGGGACAGATACGCAGTATTTT	CASSSPGEDGTDTQYF	NA	TRBV7-9	TRBJ2-3	NA
TGTGCCAGTAGTATGACAGGGTATCAGCCCCAGCATTTT	CASSMTGYQPQHF	TRBD1	TRBV19	TRBJ1-5	NA
TGTGCCAGCAGGGGGGCGGCGGGCACAGATACGCAGTATTTT	CASRGAAGTDTQYF	NA	TRBV5-6	TRBJ2-3	few
TGTGCCAGCAGTATTCCGACAGGGAAGGAGACTGAAGCTTTCTTT	CASSIPTGKETEAFF	TRBD1	TRBV2	TRBJ1-1	NA
TGTGCCAGCAGCCAAGATAACGTCGGACAGGGGTATTCACCCCTCCACTTT	CASSQDNVGQGYSPLHF	TRBD1	TRBV4-2	TRBJ1-6	NA
TGTGCCAGCAGTGCATCTTCGGGAAGGGAAGCGAATCTAGCGGGAGGGCCCAATGAGCAGTTCTTC	CASSASSGREANLAGGPNEQFF	TRBD2	TRBV27	TRBJ2-1	NA
TGTGCCAGCTCACCTGGGGGCCGGAACACTGAAGCTTTCTTT	CASSPGGRNTEAFF	NA	TRBV18	TRBJ1-1	NA
TGTGCCAGCAGTCTAGCGGGCGGCTCAAATGAAAAACTGTTTTTT	CASSLAGGSNEKLFF	NA	TRBV9	TRBJ1-4	NA